This T cell receptor (beta chain) derives from a study of T cell responses to AZD1222 COVID-19 vaccine. Study-level points and caveats: Reportedly, nearly half the spike-specific TCRs target unmutated variant regions. Scientists sampled the repertoires only once the peak T cell response had passed. Dominant CD4 TCR responses targeted spike regions 160-218 and 743-854.

As concerns this clone: Its antigen is currently unknown.

Some clones are missing from TCRdb's copy, which holds only in-frame ones; the method was immunoSEQ multiplex PCR. Seen here are about 160,000 clones, 75% to 95% observed once, and the top ten hold under 4%. The V gene lost 1 base and the J gene lost 3 bases, with 10 bases spanning the gap. There are 14 residues in the CDR3. CDR1 is SGHRS, CDR2 YFSETQ, per germline. J is TRBJ1-1 and V is TRBV5-1; possibly TRBD1 for D (6 bases). This clonotype was sampled from an adult who received the AZD1222 COVID-19 vaccine. The sequenced sample was peripheral blood, obtained 28 days after the second AZD1222 dose. The CDR3 DNA follows: TGCGCCAGCAGCTTGTACAGGGTCGACACTGAAGCTTTCTTT. Its translation: CASSLYRVDTEAFF.